This T cell receptor beta chain comes out of a study of siplizumab effects on memory and regulatory T cells. Turning to this clone: Its antigen is unknown. Additional DNA sequences in this sample encode the identical CDR3.

Measured with immunoSEQ multiplex PCR; TCRdb has only the in-frame clones, and not every one. Of over 70,000 clones listed, around 95% are singletons. Study-wide results and limits: The diversity of naive T cells seemed greater than that of memory cells, and their alloresponse contribution seemed major. Among sequences traceable to unstimulated CD4+ memory cells, alloreactive ones were significantly reduced by siplizumab. Roughly 75-97% of proliferating CD4+ or CD8+ clones lacked a naive or memory phenotype that could be assigned. The alloreactive clones that mapped to unstimulated subsets made up only a minor fraction.

Between the trimmed V and J ends, which lost 1 base and 5 bases, there was a span of 11 bases. This CDR3 is built from 14 residues. Germline values: CDR1 SGHTA, CDR2 FQGTGA. The receptor's source is a human donor in good health. Input material: CD8+ T cells sorted from blood. The V call is TRBV7-3, the J call TRBJ2-5; D remains unclear. This CDR3 is CASSLNGVRETQYF. The DNA for the CDR3 is TGTGCCAGCAGCTTAAATGGGGTCAGGGAGACCCAGTACTTC.